This TCR beta chain was captured by sequencing in a study of PD-L1 blockade in urothelial cancer (dated by TCRdb to 2016 to 2017). At the level of the whole study: Every patient began therapy in 2014 and was given atezolizumab 1,200 mg intravenously every 3 weeks. Whole exome sequencing and RNA sequencing of pretreatment tumors were performed alongside TCR sequencing in the same patients. Durable clinical benefit meant progression-free survival longer than 6 months, and TCR features were also tested against progression-free and overall survival. Patients had an ECOG performance status of 0 or 1 and had received between 0 and 3 prior chemotherapy regimens. Blood samples gave median yields of around 150,000 T cells and around 88,000 unique TCRs, along with a median clonality of 0.080. Blood samples were analyzed at two time points: 3 weeks after treatment start (second dose) and 6 weeks after treatment start. About 85% of the roughly 29 patients were identified as males with urothelial cancer of bladder origin, and a prior smoking history was reported by 18 of 29 patients. TCR sequencing covered pretreatment tumor samples and matched, serially collected peripheral blood taken before and after atezolizumab treatment. Twenty-nine patients had pretreatment blood TCR-seq, about 24 had at least one posttreatment blood collection, and about 24 had tumor TCR-seq. Somatic, immune and clinical correlates of response to PD-L1 blockade with atezolizumab in urothelial cancer were the focus of an exploratory multi-omic analysis. Roughly 10 patients achieved durable clinical benefit and 15 to 20 did not. Overall results and qualifications from the work: Because of the small sample size (n ≈ 28) and the many exploratory analyses performed, the results are intended to be regarded as hypothesis-generating. At 3 weeks after the start of treatment, tumor-associated TCR clones in peripheral blood had expanded more in patients with durable benefit (n of about 20, p = 0.022). Improved progression-free and overall survival was associated with having pretreatment peripheral blood TCR clonality below the median.

Via the germline V gene, CDR1 is MDHEN and CDR2 SYDVKM. The CDR3 numbers 12 residues from cysteine through phenylalanine. Just CDR3 DNA is preserved here, 36 bases in frame from base 1. V is shortened by 6 bases, J by 13 bases, and the region joining them spans 16 bases. Notes on this clone: The target of this receptor is not known. Per-base qualities were not stored, and no clone one base away is much larger.

To estimate absolute template abundance from read counts, synthetic TCR analog templates were spiked into each PCR. Using the immunoSEQ assay, TCRbeta CDR3 regions were amplified from genomic DNA with bias-controlled V and J gene primers. Sequencing of rearranged TCRbeta segments was done at approximately 20X coverage. Per the source publication's procedure: Clustering was used to correct sequencing errors, and CDR3s were annotated against IMGT so that V, D and J genes could be assigned. Out-of-frame and stop-codon sequences were excluded, and only productive TCRbeta rearrangements were used in downstream analyses. Clonality was computed as one minus Shannon entropy normalized by the log of the number of unique productive sequences. Clones differing between time points or between blood and tumor were identified by Fisher's exact test with Benjamini-Hochberg correction at adjusted p below 0.01. In TCRdb, the immuneACCESS table is reduced to in-frame sequences with V and J assigned. These tables do not hold every clone; where another copy was compared, an unresolved V gene accounts for under half, and the others remain unexplained. V and J calls plus clone size are reproduced from that table; the DNA served to infer D and trimming. Here the sample has about 86,000 clones; more than 75% occur a single time. Approximately 15% of the sample is in the top ten clones.

What this sample's time point label stands for: pretreatment peripheral blood. The cohort comprised 29 patients with locally advanced or metastatic urothelial carcinoma treated at Memorial Sloan Kettering on a trial protocol. Peripheral blood mononuclear cells were collected pretreatment and during treatment, with between 1 and 8 total time points per patient. The Qiagen DNeasy Blood extraction kit was used to purify genomic DNA from total PBMCs and tumor samples. PBMCs were collected pretreatment and during treatment and were isolated and stored as previously described. Sequenced material: PBMCs, taken around atezolizumab (anti-PD-L1) treatment. This TCR was sampled from a man aged 55 to 70 with urothelial cancer. The rearrangement combines TRBV28 with TRBJ1-5; a confident D gene designation cannot be given. The CDR3 loop reads CASSLGYTEQHF. Read as DNA, the sequence is TGTGCCAGCAGCTTAGGGTACACGGAGCAGCATTTT.